This T cell receptor (beta chain) came from a study of blood T cell repertoires in COVID-19. Study overall: Sample material is recorded as cDNA or gDNA derived from T cells, B-cell-depleted T cells, or PBMCs.

Methods used by the authors: Reference gene primer amplification in the assay estimated nucleated cell counts. This table comes from immunoSEQ multiplex PCR, and its TCRdb copy is limited to in-frame clones, with some not included. V and J calls and clone size come straight from that table; D and trimming were deduced from the DNA. Among roughly 190,000 clones listed, around 90% were seen once. The CDR3 covers 13 residues. Trimming shortened V by 3 bases and J by 6 bases, and 8 bases separated the two germline ends. Germline assignment: CDR1 MNHEY and CDR2 SMNVEV (reference sequence). In assigning cohorts, the study relied on participant-reported clinical history.

What was sequenced was PBMCs or T cells enriched from blood (not recorded which). The clonotype was recovered from a woman aged 25 to 45 who had recovered from COVID-19. This chain links TRBV27 with TRBJ2-2, with D possibly matching TRBD2 (5 bases). The CDR3 sequence is CASSLRVAGELFF. In DNA form, the CDR3 reads TGTGCCAGCAGTTTGCGGGTTGCCGGGGAGCTGTTTTTT.